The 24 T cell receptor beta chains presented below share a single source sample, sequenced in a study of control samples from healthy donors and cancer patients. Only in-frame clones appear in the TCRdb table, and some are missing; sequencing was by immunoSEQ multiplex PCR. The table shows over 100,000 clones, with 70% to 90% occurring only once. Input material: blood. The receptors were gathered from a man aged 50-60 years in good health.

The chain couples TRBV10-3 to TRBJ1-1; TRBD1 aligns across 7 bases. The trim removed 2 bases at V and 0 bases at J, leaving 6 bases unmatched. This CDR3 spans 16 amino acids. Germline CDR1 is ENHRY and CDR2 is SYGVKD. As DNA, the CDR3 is TGTGCCATCAGTGAGAATCCGGGACAGTTGAACACTGAAGCTTTCTTT. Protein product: CAISENPGQLNTEAFF.

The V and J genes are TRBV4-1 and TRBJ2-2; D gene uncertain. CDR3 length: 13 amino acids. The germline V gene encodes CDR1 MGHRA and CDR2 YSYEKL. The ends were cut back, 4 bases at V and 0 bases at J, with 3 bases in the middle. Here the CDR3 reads CASSLPNTGELFF. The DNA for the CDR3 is TGCGCCAGCAGCCTCCCGAACACCGGGGAGCTGTTTTTT.

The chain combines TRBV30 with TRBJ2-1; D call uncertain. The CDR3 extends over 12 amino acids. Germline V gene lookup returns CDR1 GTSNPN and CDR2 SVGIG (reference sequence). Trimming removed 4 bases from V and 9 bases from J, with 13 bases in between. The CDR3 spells CAWTVQASEQFF. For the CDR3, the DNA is TGTGCCTGGACAGTTCAGGCGTCTGAGCAGTTCTTC.

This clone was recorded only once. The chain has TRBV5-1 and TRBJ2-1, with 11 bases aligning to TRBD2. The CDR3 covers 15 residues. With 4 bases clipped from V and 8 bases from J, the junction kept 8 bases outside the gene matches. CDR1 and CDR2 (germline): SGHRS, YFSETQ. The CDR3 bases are TGCGCCAGCAGCGGTAGCGGGGGGGCTAGGTATGAGCAGTTCTTC. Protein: CASSGSGGARYEQFF. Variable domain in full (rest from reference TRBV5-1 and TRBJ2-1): KAGVTQTPRYLIKTRGQQVTLSCSPISGHRSVSWYQQTPGQGLQFLFEYFSETQRNKGNFPGRFSGRQFSNSRSEMNVSTLELGDSALYLCASSGSGGARYEQFFGPGTRLTVL.

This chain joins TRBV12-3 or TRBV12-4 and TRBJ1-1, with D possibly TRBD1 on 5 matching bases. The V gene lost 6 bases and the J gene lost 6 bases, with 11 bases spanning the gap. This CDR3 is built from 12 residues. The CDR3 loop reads CASSPSRAEAFF. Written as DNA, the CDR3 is TGTGCCAGCAGCCCGTCCAGGGCTGAAGCTTTCTTT.

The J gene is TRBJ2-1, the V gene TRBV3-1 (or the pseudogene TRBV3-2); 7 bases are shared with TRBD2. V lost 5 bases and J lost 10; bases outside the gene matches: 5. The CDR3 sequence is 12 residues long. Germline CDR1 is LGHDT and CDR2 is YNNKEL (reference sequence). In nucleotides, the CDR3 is TGTGCCAGCAGCGCCACGGGACTAGAGCAGTTCTTC. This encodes CASSATGLEQFF.

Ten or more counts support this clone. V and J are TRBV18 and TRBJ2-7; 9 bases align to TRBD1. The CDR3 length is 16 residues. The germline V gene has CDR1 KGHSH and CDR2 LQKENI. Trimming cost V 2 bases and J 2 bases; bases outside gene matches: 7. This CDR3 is CASSPRLGDRAYEQYF. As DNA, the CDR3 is TGTGCCAGCTCACCAAGGCTTGGGGACAGGGCCTACGAGCAGTACTTC.

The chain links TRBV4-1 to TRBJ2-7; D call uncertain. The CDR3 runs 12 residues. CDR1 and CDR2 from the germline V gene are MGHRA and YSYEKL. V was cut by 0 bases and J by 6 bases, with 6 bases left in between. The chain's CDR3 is CASSQDQSEQYF. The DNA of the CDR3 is TGCGCCAGCAGCCAAGACCAGAGCGAGCAGTACTTC.

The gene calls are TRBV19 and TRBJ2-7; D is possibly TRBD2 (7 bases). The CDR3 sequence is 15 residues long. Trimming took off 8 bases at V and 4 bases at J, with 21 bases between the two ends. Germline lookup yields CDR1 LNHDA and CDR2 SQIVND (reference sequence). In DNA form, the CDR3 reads TGTGCCAGTGCAAAGGCGGGGGACAATACGTACGAGCAGTACTTC. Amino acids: CASAKAGDNTYEQYF.

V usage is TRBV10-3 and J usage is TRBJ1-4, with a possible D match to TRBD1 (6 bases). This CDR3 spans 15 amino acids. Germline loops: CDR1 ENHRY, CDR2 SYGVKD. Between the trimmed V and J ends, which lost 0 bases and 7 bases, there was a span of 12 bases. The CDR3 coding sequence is TGTGCCATCAGTGAGTCTTCCAGGGGAGCTGAAAAACTGTTTTTT. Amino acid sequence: CAISESSRGAEKLFF.

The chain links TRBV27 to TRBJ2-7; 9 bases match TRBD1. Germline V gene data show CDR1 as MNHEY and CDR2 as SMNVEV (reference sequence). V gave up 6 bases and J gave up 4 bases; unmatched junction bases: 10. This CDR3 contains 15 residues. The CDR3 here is CASRTVGQGTYEQYF. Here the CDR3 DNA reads TGTGCCAGCAGGACCGTAGGACAGGGGACGTACGAGCAGTACTTC.

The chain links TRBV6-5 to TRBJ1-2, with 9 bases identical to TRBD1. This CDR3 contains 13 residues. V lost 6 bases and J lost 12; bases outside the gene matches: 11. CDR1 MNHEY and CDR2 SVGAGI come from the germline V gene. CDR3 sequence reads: CASRRDRDEVNTF. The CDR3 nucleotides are TGTGCCAGCAGGAGGGACAGGGACGAAGTAAACACCTTC.

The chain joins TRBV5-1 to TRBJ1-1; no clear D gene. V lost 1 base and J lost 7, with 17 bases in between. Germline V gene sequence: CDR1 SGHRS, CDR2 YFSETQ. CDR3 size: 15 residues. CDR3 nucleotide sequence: TGCGCCAGCAGCTTGTTTGTGGACGCTACCTTTGAAGCTTTCTTT. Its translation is CASSLFVDATFEAFF.

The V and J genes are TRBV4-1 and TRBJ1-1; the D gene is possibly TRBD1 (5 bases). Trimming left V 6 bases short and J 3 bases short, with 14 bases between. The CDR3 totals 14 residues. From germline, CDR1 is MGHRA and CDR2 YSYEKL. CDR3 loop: CASSRDLGDTEAFF. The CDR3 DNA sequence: TGCGCCAGCAGTCGGGACCTCGGCGACACTGAAGCTTTCTTT.

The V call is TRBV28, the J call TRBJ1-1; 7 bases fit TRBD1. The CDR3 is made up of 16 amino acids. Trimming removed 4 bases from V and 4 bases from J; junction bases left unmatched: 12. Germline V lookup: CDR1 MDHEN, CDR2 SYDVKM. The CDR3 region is CASSSNERQGITEAFF. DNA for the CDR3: TGTGCCAGCAGTTCCAACGAGCGACAGGGTATCACTGAAGCTTTCTTT. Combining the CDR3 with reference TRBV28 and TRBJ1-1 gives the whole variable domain DVKVTQSSRYLVKRTGEKVFLECVQDMDHENMFWYRQDPGLGLRLIYFSYDVKMKEKGDIPEGYSVSREKKERFSLILESASTNQTSMYLCASSSNERQGITEAFFGQGTRLTVV.

The CDR3 loop reads CASSQPPGGAPGANVLTF. DNA of the CDR3: TGTGCCAGCAGTCAACCACCAGGGGGCGCACCTGGGGCCAACGTCCTGACTTTC. The rearrangement uses TRBV11-2 and TRBJ2-6; 8 positions agree with TRBD1. Germline CDR1 and CDR2: SGHAT and FQNNGV. The length of the CDR3 is 18 residues. V trimming: 6 bases; J trimming: 2 bases; junction bases outside the gene matches: 12.

This CDR3 reads CASSFPGQPPAGGYTF. The CDR3 DNA reads TGTGCCAGCAGCTTCCCCGGACAGCCCCCGGCGGGTGGCTACACCTTC. This chain joins TRBV7-2 and TRBJ1-2, with D possibly being TRBD1 (6 bases). Trimming stripped 3 bases from V and 7 bases from J, with 21 bases between. This CDR3 is built from 16 residues. Per germline, CDR1 SGHTA and CDR2 FQGNSA.

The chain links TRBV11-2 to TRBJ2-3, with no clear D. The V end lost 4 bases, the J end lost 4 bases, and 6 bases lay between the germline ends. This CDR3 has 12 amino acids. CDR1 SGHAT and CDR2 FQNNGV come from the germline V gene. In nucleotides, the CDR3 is TGTGCCAGCAGCTCGTTATCAGATACGCAGTATTTT. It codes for CASSSLSDTQYF.

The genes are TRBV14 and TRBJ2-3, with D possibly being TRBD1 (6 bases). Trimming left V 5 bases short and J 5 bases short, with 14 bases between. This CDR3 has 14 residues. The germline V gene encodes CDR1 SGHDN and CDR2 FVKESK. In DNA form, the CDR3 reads TGTGCCAGCAGCTACCTACAGGGCGGAGATACGCAGTATTTT. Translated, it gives CASSYLQGGDTQYF.

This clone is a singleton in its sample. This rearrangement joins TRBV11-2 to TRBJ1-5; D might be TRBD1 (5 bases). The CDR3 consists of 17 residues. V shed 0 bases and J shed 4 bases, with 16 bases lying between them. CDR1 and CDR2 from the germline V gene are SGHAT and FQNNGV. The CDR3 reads CASSLDQQGGGNQPQHF. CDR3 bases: TGTGCCAGCAGCTTAGACCAGCAGGGTGGGGGGAATCAGCCCCAGCATTTT.

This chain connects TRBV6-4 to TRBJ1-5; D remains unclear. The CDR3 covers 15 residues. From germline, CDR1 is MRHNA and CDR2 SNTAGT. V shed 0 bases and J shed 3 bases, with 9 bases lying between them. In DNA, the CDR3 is TGTGCCAGCAGTGACTCGAGAAGGGCCAATCAGCCCCAGCATTTT. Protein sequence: CASSDSRRANQPQHF.

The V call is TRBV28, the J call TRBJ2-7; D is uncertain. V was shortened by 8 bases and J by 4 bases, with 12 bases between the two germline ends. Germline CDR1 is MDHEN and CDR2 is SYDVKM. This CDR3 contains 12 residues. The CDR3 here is CASAIGKYEQYF. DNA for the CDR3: TGTGCCAGCGCTATAGGGAAGTACGAGCAGTACTTC. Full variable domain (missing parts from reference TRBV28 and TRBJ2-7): DVKVTQSSRYLVKRTGEKVFLECVQDMDHENMFWYRQDPGLGLRLIYFSYDVKMKEKGDIPEGYSVSREKKERFSLILESASTNQTSMYLCASAIGKYEQYFGPGTRLTVT.

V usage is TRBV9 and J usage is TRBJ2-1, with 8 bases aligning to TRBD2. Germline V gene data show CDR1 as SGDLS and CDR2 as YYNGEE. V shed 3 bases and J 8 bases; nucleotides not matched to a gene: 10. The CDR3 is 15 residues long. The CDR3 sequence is CASSARGGGSYEQFF. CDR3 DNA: TGTGCCAGCAGCGCCCGCGGCGGGGGGAGCTATGAGCAGTTCTTC.

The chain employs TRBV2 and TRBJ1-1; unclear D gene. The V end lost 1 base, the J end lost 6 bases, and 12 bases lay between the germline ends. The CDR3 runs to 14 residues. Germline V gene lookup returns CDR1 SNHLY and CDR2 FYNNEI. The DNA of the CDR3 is TGTGCCAGCAGTGAAGAACGCAGGTTCGCTGAAGCTTTCTTT. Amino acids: CASSEERRFAEAFF.